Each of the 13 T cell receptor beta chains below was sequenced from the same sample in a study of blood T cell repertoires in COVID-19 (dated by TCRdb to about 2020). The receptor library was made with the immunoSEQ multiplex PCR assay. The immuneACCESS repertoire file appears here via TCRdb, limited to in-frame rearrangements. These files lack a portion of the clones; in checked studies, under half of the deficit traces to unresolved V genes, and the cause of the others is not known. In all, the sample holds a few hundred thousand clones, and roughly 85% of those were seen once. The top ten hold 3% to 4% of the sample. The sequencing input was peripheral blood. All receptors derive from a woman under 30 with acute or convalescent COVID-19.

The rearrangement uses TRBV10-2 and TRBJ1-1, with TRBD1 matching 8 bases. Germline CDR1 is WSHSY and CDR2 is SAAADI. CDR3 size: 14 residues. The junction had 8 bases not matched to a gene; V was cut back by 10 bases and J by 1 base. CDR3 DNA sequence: TGCGCCACCGGGACAGGCTACCCGAACACTGAAGCTTTCTTT. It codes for CATGTGYPNTEAFF.

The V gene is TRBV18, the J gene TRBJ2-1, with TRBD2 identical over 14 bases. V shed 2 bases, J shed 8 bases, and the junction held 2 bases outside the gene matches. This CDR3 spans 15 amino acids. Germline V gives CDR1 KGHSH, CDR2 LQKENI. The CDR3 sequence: CASSPGTSGSDEQFF. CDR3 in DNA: TGTGCCAGCTCACCAGGGACTAGCGGGAGTGATGAGCAGTTCTTC.

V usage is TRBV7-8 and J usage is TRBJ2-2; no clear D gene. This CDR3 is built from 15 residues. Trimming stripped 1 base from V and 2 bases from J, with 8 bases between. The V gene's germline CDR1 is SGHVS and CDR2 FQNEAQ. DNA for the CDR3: TGTGCCAGCAGCTTAGGTGGGCCCAACACCGGGGAGCTGTTTTTT. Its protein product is CASSLGGPNTGELFF.

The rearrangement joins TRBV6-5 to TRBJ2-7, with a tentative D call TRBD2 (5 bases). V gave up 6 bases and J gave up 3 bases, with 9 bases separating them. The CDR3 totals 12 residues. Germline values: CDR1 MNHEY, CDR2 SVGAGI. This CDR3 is CASSGLNYEQYF. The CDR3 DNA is TGTGCCAGCAGCGGACTGAACTACGAGCAGTACTTC.

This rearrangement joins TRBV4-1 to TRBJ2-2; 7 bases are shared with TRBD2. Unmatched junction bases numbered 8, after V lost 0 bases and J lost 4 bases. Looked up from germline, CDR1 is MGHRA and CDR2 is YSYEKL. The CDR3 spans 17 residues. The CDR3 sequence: CASSQDRTRDTTGELFF. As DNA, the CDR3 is TGCGCCAGCAGCCAAGATCGGACTAGGGATACCACCGGGGAGCTGTTTTTT.

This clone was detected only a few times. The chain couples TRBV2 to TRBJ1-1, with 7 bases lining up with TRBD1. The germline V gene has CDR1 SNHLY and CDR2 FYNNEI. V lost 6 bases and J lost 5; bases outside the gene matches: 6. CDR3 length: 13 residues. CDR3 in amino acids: CASRYTGETEAFF. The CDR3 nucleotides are TGTGCCAGCAGATACACAGGGGAGACTGAAGCTTTCTTT.

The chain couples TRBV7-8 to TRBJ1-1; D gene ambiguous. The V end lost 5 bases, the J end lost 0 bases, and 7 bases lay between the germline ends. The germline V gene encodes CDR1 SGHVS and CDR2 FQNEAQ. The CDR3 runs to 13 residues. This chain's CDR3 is CASSRNMNTEAFF. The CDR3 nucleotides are TGTGCCAGCAGCCGAAATATGAACACTGAAGCTTTCTTT.

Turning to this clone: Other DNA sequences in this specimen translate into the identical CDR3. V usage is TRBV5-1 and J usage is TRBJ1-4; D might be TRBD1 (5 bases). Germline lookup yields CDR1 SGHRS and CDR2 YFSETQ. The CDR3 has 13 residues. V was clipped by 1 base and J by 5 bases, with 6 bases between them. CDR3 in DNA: TGCGCCAGCAGCTTGCAGGGCAATGAAAAACTGTTTTTT. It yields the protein CASSLQGNEKLFF.

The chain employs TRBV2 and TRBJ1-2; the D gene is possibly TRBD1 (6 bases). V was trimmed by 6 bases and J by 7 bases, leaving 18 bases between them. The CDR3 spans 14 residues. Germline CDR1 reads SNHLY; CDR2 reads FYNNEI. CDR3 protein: CASSGGRGVGGYTF. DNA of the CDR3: TGTGCCAGCAGCGGGGGGCGGGGGGTAGGTGGCTACACCTTC.

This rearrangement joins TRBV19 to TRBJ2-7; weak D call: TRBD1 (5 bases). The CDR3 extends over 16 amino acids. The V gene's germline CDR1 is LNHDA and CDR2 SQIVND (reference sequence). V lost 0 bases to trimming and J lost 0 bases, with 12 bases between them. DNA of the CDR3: TGTGCCAGTAGTATAGATCGGACATCGAGCTCCTACGAGCAGTACTTC. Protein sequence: CASSIDRTSSSYEQYF.

Written as DNA, the CDR3 is TGTGCCAGCAGCCACGGACTGACCTACGAGCAGTACTTC. The encoded protein is CASSHGLTYEQYF. The rearrangement joins TRBV11-2 to TRBJ2-7, with a weak D call TRBD2 (5 bases). The CDR3 covers 13 residues. CDR1 is SGHAT, CDR2 FQNNGV, per germline. The V end lost 5 bases, the J end lost 2 bases, and 10 bases lay between the germline ends.

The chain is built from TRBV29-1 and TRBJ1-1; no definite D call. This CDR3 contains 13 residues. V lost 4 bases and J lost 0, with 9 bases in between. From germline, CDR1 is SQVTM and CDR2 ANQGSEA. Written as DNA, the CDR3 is TGCAGCGTTGCACAGATTCTGAACACTGAAGCTTTCTTT. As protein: CSVAQILNTEAFF.

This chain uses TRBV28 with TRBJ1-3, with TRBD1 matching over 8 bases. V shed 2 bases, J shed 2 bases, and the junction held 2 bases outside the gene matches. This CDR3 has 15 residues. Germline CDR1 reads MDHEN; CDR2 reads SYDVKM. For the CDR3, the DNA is TGTGCCAGCAGTTTACAGGGGGCTGCTGGAAACACCATATATTTT. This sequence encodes CASSLQGAAGNTIYF.